The clone carrying this T cell receptor beta chain was seen just once. The CDR3 sequence is 14 residues long. V was clipped by 3 bases and J by 4 bases, with 10 bases between them. Germline lookup yields CDR1 KGHSY and CDR2 FQNENV. These data come from a study of blood T cell repertoires in COVID-19. Study details: T cells, B-cell-depleted T cells, or PBMCs provided the cDNA or gDNA that served as material.

Source study methods: Nucleated cell number was recorded as an estimate derived from reference gene primer amplification. Measured with immunoSEQ multiplex PCR; TCRdb has only the in-frame clones, and not every one. D and trimming come from the DNA, and the V and J calls and clone size come from that table. The table lists more than 55,000 clones, over 75% of them singletons. V and J are TRBV16 and TRBJ1-5; D not certain. The clonotype was recovered from a man older than 75 with active or convalescent COVID-19. Material for sequencing was peripheral blood. The CDR3 is CASSQSYGNQPQHF. The CDR3 nucleotides are TGTGCCAGCAGCCAGTCATACGGGAATCAGCCCCAGCATTTT.